The rows below give T cell receptor beta chains drawn from one sample of a study of T cell responses to AZD1222 COVID-19 vaccine. Produced via immunoSEQ multiplex PCR; TCRdb's table is partial and in-frame only. The table shows about 140,000 clones, with 93% occurring only once. The specimen comprised peripheral blood, sampled on day 0 of MenACWY control vaccination. These receptors were obtained from an adult in good health. Both conserved end residues are part of each CDR3. Each record gives: clone size, J gene, V gene, D gene, CDR3 DNA, CDR3 protein. The D gene is left open where the match is weak. Only part of the rows carry a size: once, few, many, or a class if the clone is expanded.

>NA|TRBJ1-1|TRBV3-1/TRBV3-2|TRBD1
TGTGCCAGCAGCCAAGGGGGACAGGCGCTCGCTGAAGCTTTCTTT
CASSQGGQALAEAFF
>NA|TRBJ1-2|TRBV7-2|TRBD1
TGTGCCAGCAGCTCCGTGACAGGGGCGAGCTATGGCTACACCTTC
CASSSVTGASYGYTF
>NA|TRBJ1-4|TRBV2|TRBD1
TGTGCCAGCAGTACCGGGACAGGGGTTGAAAAACTGTTTTTT
CASSTGTGVEKLFF
>NA|TRBJ1-2|TRBV5-4|TRBD1
TGTGCCAGCAGCCTGACAGGGGAGGGGAACTATGGCTACACCTTC
CASSLTGEGNYGYTF
>few|TRBJ1-5|TRBV6-5|NA
TGTGCCAGCAGTACCCGGGAATCTAGGCAGCCCCAGCATTTT
CASSTRESRQPQHF
>once|TRBJ2-1|TRBV3-1/TRBV3-2|TRBD2
TGTGCCAGCGGGCGGGAGTTCGACAATGAGCAGTTCTTC
CASGREFDNEQFF
>NA|TRBJ1-5|TRBV7-8|NA
TGTGCCAGCAGCTTTTCGGCTCAGCCCCAGCATTTT
CASSFSAQPQHF
>NA|TRBJ1-1|TRBV12-3/TRBV12-4|NA
TGTGCGAGACAAATGGACTCCCACACTGAAGCTTTCTTT
CARQMDSHTEAFF
>few|TRBJ2-1|TRBV4-1|NA
TGCGCCAGCAGCCAAGAATTCACTGAGCAGTTCTTC
CASSQEFTEQFF
>NA|TRBJ1-4|TRBV6-5|NA
TGTGCCAGCAGTTACCAGGGTAACCCCAATGAAAAACTGTTTTTT
CASSYQGNPNEKLFF
>NA|TRBJ1-2|TRBV24-1|TRBD1
TGTGCCACCAGTGACCCACAGGGGGTCGGCTATGGCTACACCTTC
CATSDPQGVGYGYTF
>once|TRBJ2-3|TRBV5-1|TRBD2
TGCGCCAGCAGCTTCTCGGGGGGGCCCCTAGATACGCAGTATTTT
CASSFSGGPLDTQYF
>NA|TRBJ1-2|TRBV10-1|NA
TGCGCCAGCAGTGAGTCAACTACCCCCGGGGCGGGTAATGGCTACACCTTC
CASSESTTPGAGNGYTF
>NA|TRBJ2-3|TRBV2|NA
TGTGCCAGCTCTGATACGCAGTATTTT
CASSDTQYF
>once|TRBJ2-1|TRBV29-1|TRBD1
TGCAGCGTCGGAACAGGGGTTGATGCGTATGAGCAGTTCTTC
CSVGTGVDAYEQFF
>NA|TRBJ2-7|TRBV29-1|TRBD1
TGCAGCCCAAAGACAGGGGCTTCCTACGAGCAGTACTTC
CSPKTGASYEQYF
>NA|TRBJ2-4|TRBV5-6|TRBD1
TGTGCCAGCAGCTGGGGGACAGGGATAAACATTCAGTACTTC
CASSWGTGINIQYF
>NA|TRBJ2-2|TRBV19|NA
TGTGCCAGTAGTATAAACCGGGACCCGACTCGCACCGGGGAGCTGTTTTTT
CASSINRDPTRTGELFF
>NA|TRBJ2-7|TRBV29-1|TRBD2
TGCAGCGTTGAAGTTCAGGCTAGCGGGAGCGGTTTCGACGAGCAGTACTTC
CSVEVQASGSGFDEQYF
>NA|TRBJ2-2|TRBV11-2|NA
TGTGCCAGCAGCCTCCTACGGGCCACCGGGGAGCTGTTTTTT
CASSLLRATGELFF
>once|TRBJ2-5|TRBV9|TRBD2
TGTGCCAGCAGCGTAGGTCCGGGACTAGCGGGAGATAGTAAGACCCAGTACTTC
CASSVGPGLAGDSKTQYF
>NA|TRBJ1-1|TRBV14|NA
TGTGCCAGCAGCCAAGTTATGGTAGCCTTGAACACTGAAGCTTTCTTT
CASSQVMVALNTEAFF
>NA|TRBJ1-1|TRBV5-1|TRBD1
TGCGCCAGCAGCTTGGGAGGGGGCCGGGACACTGAAGCTTTCTTT
CASSLGGGRDTEAFF
>NA|TRBJ2-1|TRBV19|NA
TGTGCCAGTAGTTCTAACTTAGCTGGGCGATGGAGCTCCTACAATGAGCAGTTCTTC
CASSSNLAGRWSSYNEQFF
>NA|TRBJ1-1|TRBV10-1|NA
TGCGCCAGCAGGGCCGGGCAACGCACTGAAGCTTTCTTT
CASRAGQRTEAFF
>NA|TRBJ1-2|TRBV6-5|NA
TGTGCCAGCGGCGAAAGTATGGGGGGTCTGGGTGGCTACACCTTC
CASGESMGGLGGYTF
>NA|TRBJ1-1|TRBV3-1/TRBV3-2|TRBD1
TGTGCCAGCAGCCACCTGACAGGGGGCCTCACTGAAGCTTTCTTT
CASSHLTGGLTEAFF
>NA|TRBJ2-7|TRBV28|NA
TGTGCCAGCAGTTCGCTAAGACAGGCGGGATACGAGCAGTACTTC
CASSSLRQAGYEQYF
>once|TRBJ2-5|TRBV5-6|NA
TGTGCCAGCAGCCGGGACGCCCAAGAGACCCAGTACTTC
CASSRDAQETQYF
>NA|TRBJ2-7|TRBV5-1|NA
TGCGCCAGCAGCTTGGCCGTGACAGGCTCCTACGAGCAGTACTTC
CASSLAVTGSYEQYF
>NA|TRBJ2-3|TRBV24-1|NA
TGTGCCACCAGTGATTCAGTACCAGATACGCAGTATTTT
CATSDSVPDTQYF
>NA|TRBJ2-1|TRBV10-3|TRBD1
TGTGCCATCAGTGAGGGACAGGGGGACCGTGAGCAGTTCTTC
CAISEGQGDREQFF
>NA|TRBJ2-1|TRBV19|NA
TGTGCCAGTATGGGGAGCTCCTACAATGAGCAGTTCTTC
CASMGSSYNEQFF
>NA|TRBJ2-3|TRBV7-8|TRBD2
TGTGCCAGCAGCTTGAGTAGCGGGAGCGCAGATACGCAGTATTTT
CASSLSSGSADTQYF
>once|TRBJ2-5|TRBV5-1|NA
TGCGCCAGCAGCCAAACGAAAGAGACCCAGTACTTC
CASSQTKETQYF
>few|TRBJ1-2|TRBV4-2|TRBD1
TGTGCCAGCAGCCCTGGGACAGTTCTGTATGGCTACACCTTC
CASSPGTVLYGYTF
>NA|TRBJ1-2|TRBV18|TRBD1
TGTGCCAGCTCACCACCCGTTGGCAGGGACAGGGTTGGCTATGGCTACACCTTC
CASSPPVGRDRVGYGYTF
>NA|TRBJ2-7|TRBV9|TRBD2
TGTGCCAGCAGCGTAGGCGGGAGCCCTTCCTACGAGCAGTACTTC
CASSVGGSPSYEQYF
>NA|TRBJ1-2|TRBV3-1/TRBV3-2|TRBD1
TGTGCCAGCAGCCTTGGACAGGGTGATGGCTACACCTTC
CASSLGQGDGYTF
>NA|TRBJ2-7|TRBV11-2|TRBD2
TGTGCCAGCAGCCTAGCGGGATTTATTTCCGAGCAGTACTTC
CASSLAGFISEQYF
>NA|TRBJ2-1|TRBV24-1|NA
TGTGCCACCAGTGATCCTCCGTTGGAGGGTAACTACAATGAGCAGTTCTTC
CATSDPPLEGNYNEQFF
>NA|TRBJ1-2|TRBV9|NA
TGTGCCAGCAGCGGGACAGACTATGGCTACACCTTC
CASSGTDYGYTF
>NA|TRBJ1-2|TRBV27|NA
TGTGCCAGCAGGTCACACCCCCTGAGTGGCTACACCTTC
CASRSHPLSGYTF
>NA|TRBJ1-2|TRBV7-2|NA
TGTGCCAGCAGCGGTGAATGGGGCAGGGACCTCGGCTACACCTTC
CASSGEWGRDLGYTF
>NA|TRBJ2-7|TRBV21-1|NA
TGTGCCAGCAGCAAAGCTTCAAGGCGGGGATCCTACGAGCAGTACTTC
CASSKASRRGSYEQYF
>NA|TRBJ1-1|TRBV28|NA
TGTGCCAGCAGTCCTCCAGTAGGGGAGAACACTGAAGCTTTCTTT
CASSPPVGENTEAFF
>NA|TRBJ1-1|TRBV4-2|TRBD1
TGTGCCAGCAGCCAAGATACAGGGGACACTGAAGCTTTCTTT
CASSQDTGDTEAFF
>once|TRBJ2-1|TRBV7-3|NA
TGTGCCAGCAGCTTAACGTACCCGGGGGCGAATGAGCAGTTCTTC
CASSLTYPGANEQFF
>NA|TRBJ2-1|TRBV19|TRBD2
TGTGCCAGTAGGGGAACTAGCGGGATCAATGAGCAGTTCTTC
CASRGTSGINEQFF
>NA|TRBJ1-5|TRBV28|NA
TGTGCCAGCAGTTTATCGGGGTCAGGGACGAATCAGCCCCAGCATTTT
CASSLSGSGTNQPQHF
>NA|TRBJ2-1|TRBV4-2|NA
TGTGCCAGCAGCCAAGAGGGAGCGGCGTCCCCCTACAATGAGCAGTTCTTC
CASSQEGAASPYNEQFF
>NA|TRBJ1-2|TRBV18|NA
TGTGCCAGCTCACCAGATGGCAGCTATGGCTACACCTTC
CASSPDGSYGYTF
>NA|TRBJ2-7|TRBV10-2|TRBD2
TGCGCCAGCAGTGAAAGTGGCGGGAGGGCCTTTCGTGGCTCCTACGAGCAGTACTTC
CASSESGGRAFRGSYEQYF
>NA|TRBJ2-1|TRBV18|NA
TGTGCCAGCTCACCACCGTCTCAAGGCACGCAGTTCTTC
CASSPPSQGTQFF
>NA|TRBJ1-6|TRBV7-2|NA
TGTGCCAGCAGCCCGAGGGCGGGGGCTAAGAATTCACCCCTCCACTTT
CASSPRAGAKNSPLHF